Below are 24 T cell receptor beta chains sequenced from a single sample in a study of blood T cell repertoires in COVID-19. The protocol was immunoSEQ multiplex PCR, while the TCRdb copy is restricted to in-frame clones and leaves out a portion. The sample contains about 64,000 clones, roughly 90% of which appear only once. Source material: peripheral blood. The receptors originated from a man between 70 and 80 years old with acute or convalescent COVID-19.

The gene calls are TRBV6-4 and TRBJ2-1; D remains unclear. V lost 0 bases and J lost 5, with 8 bases in between. CDR1 is MRHNA and CDR2 is SNTAGT in the germline V gene. The CDR3 totals 14 residues. The CDR3 spells CASSDSSRNNEQFF. CDR3 sequence (DNA): TGTGCCAGCAGTGACTCTTCTAGAAACAATGAGCAGTTCTTC.

The genes are TRBV15 and TRBJ1-2; no reliable D call. V was clipped by 1 base and J by 4 bases, with 16 bases between them. The CDR3 has 16 residues. Germline lookup yields CDR1 LNHNV and CDR2 YYDKDF (reference sequence). CDR3 in DNA: TGTGCCACCAGCAGAGTGAGTCGGGGATTTGGCTATGGCTACACCTTC. It encodes CATSRVSRGFGYGYTF.

V and J are TRBV3-1 (or the pseudogene TRBV3-2) and TRBJ1-3, with D possibly TRBD1 on 5 matching bases. The length of the CDR3 is 14 residues. V lost 6 bases and J lost 6, with 15 bases in between. CDR1 LGHDT and CDR2 YNNKEL come from the germline V gene (reference sequence). This CDR3 is CASSPRQGLNTIYF. As DNA, the CDR3 is TGTGCCAGCAGTCCGAGGCAGGGTTTAAACACCATATATTTT.

This clone was seen a single time. The J gene is TRBJ2-4, the V gene TRBV7-2; 10 bases match TRBD1. The CDR3 length is 16 residues. Germline assignment: CDR1 SGHTA and CDR2 FQGNSA. V lost 4 bases and J lost 3; bases outside the gene matches: 6. CDR3 bases: TGTGCCAGCAGCTCGGACAGGGGGAGGGACAAAAACATTCAGTACTTC. Amino acid sequence: CASSSDRGRDKNIQYF.

The chain recombines TRBV5-1 with TRBJ2-7; D gene unclear. Looked up from germline, CDR1 is SGHRS and CDR2 is YFSETQ. V dropped 1 base and J dropped 2 bases, with 7 bases sitting between them. This CDR3 region has 13 residues. The CDR3 is CASSLTVTYEQYF. CDR3 in DNA: TGCGCCAGCAGCTTGACGGTTACCTACGAGCAGTACTTC.

The CDR3 spells CASSPGGTDTQYF. The CDR3 DNA follows: TGCGCCAGCAGCCCGGGGGGGACAGATACGCAGTATTTT. V is TRBV5-1 and J is TRBJ2-3, with 8 bases identical to TRBD2. The J segment lost 3 bases and the V segment lost 4 bases, leaving 1 base of the junction unmatched. This CDR3 spans 13 amino acids. Looked up from germline, CDR1 is SGHRS and CDR2 is YFSETQ. Looking up the rest from reference TRBV5-1 and TRBJ2-3 gives the full variable domain: KAGVTQTPRYLIKTRGQQVTLSCSPISGHRSVSWYQQTPGQGLQFLFEYFSETQRNKGNFPGRFSGRQFSNSRSEMNVSTLELGDSALYLCASSPGGTDTQYFGPGTRLTVL.

CDR3 protein: CASSPVGWDTQYF. CDR3 sequence (DNA): TGCGCCAGCAGTCCCGTGGGCTGGGATACGCAGTATTTT. The chain is built from TRBV5-1 and TRBJ2-3, with D unclear. Germline V gene sequence: CDR1 SGHRS, CDR2 YFSETQ. The V gene lost 5 bases and the J gene lost 6 bases, with 13 bases spanning the gap. This CDR3 comprises 13 residues. Complete variable domain (other parts from reference TRBV5-1 and TRBJ2-3): KAGVTQTPRYLIKTRGQQVTLSCSPISGHRSVSWYQQTPGQGLQFLFEYFSETQRNKGNFPGRFSGRQFSNSRSEMNVSTLELGDSALYLCASSPVGWDTQYFGPGTRLTVL.

The chain employs TRBV15 and TRBJ1-2, with 9 bases aligning to TRBD1. CDR1 and CDR2 (germline): LNHNV, YYDKDF (reference sequence). The CDR3 is made up of 12 amino acids. The V and J ends lost 9 bases and 4 bases, in that order; junction bases with no gene match: 3. The CDR3 loop is CATADRGYGYTF. CDR3 nucleotides: TGTGCCACGGCGGACAGGGGCTATGGCTACACCTTC.

This clone has only a few counts. The V and J genes are TRBV9 and TRBJ2-1; TRBD1 aligns across 7 bases. The V and J ends lost 0 bases and 12 bases, in that order; junction bases with no gene match: 3. Per the germline V gene, CDR1 is SGDLS and CDR2 is YYNGEE. This CDR3 spans 12 amino acids. CDR3 DNA sequence: TGTGCCAGCAGCGTAGAGACAGGGCGGCAGTTCTTC. It specifies CASSVETGRQFF.

The rearrangement links TRBV27 to TRBJ2-7, with TRBD1 identical over 9 bases. Germline values: CDR1 MNHEY, CDR2 SMNVEV (reference sequence). The CDR3 loop spans 15 amino acids. Unmatched junction bases numbered 7, after V lost 5 bases and J lost 2 bases. CDR3: CASSPGTGPPYEQYF. The CDR3 region has the DNA TGTGCCAGCAGTCCCGGGACAGGGCCACCCTACGAGCAGTACTTC.

In this sample, this clone turned up once. The V gene is TRBV4-2, the J gene TRBJ2-3; 8 bases are a match to TRBD2. Germline V CDR1 and CDR2: LGHNA, YNFKEQ. The CDR3 spans 18 residues. The V segment lost 0 bases and the J segment 3 bases; nucleotides outside the gene matches: 11. The CDR3 coding sequence is TGTGCCAGCAGCCAAGAAGGAGGAACGGGGGGGAAGACAGATACGCAGTATTTT. Translation gives CASSQEGGTGGKTDTQYF.

The V and J genes are TRBV7-3 and TRBJ2-5; 8 bases are a match to TRBD2. The CDR3 totals 16 residues. Germline assignment: CDR1 SGHTA and CDR2 FQGTGA. The V and J ends lost 5 bases and 0 bases, in that order; junction bases with no gene match: 8. Here the CDR3 reads CASSPPAGAYQETQYF. The CDR3 DNA is TGTGCCAGCAGCCCGCCAGCGGGGGCGTACCAAGAGACCCAGTACTTC.

The chain is built from TRBV9 and TRBJ2-3; the D is unclear. Germline CDR1 and CDR2: SGDLS and YYNGEE. Trimming stripped 0 bases from V and 1 base from J, with 6 bases between. This CDR3 has 14 amino acids. The CDR3 here is CASSVDRGTDTQYF. The CDR3 DNA reads TGTGCCAGCAGCGTAGATCGGGGCACAGATACGCAGTATTTT.

The rearrangement uses TRBV6-2 or TRBV6-3 and TRBJ1-1; possible D gene TRBD1, 6 bases. Trimming left V 3 bases short and J 7 bases short, with 12 bases between. The CDR3 length is 13 residues. Germline V lookup: CDR1 MNHEY, CDR2 SVGEGT. The CDR3 bases are TGTGCCAGCAGTTATTCCAGGGGACGTGAAGCTTTCTTT. Translating gives CASSYSRGREAFF.

Only one count was recorded for this clone. V and J are TRBV6-5 and TRBJ2-3; 11 positions agree with TRBD2. In germline, CDR1 is MNHEY, CDR2 SVGAGI. The CDR3 is made up of 15 amino acids. V was clipped by 7 bases and J by 4 bases; unmatched bases: 7. The CDR3 here is CASTASGGRPDTQYF. Written as DNA, the CDR3 is TGTGCCAGCACCGCTAGCGGGGGGCGTCCAGATACGCAGTATTTT.

The genes are TRBV5-4 and TRBJ1-1; TRBD1 matches 9 bases. This CDR3 is 18 amino acids long. Germline V lookup: CDR1 SGHNT, CDR2 YYREEE (reference sequence). The V gene end was trimmed by 5 bases and the J gene end by 0 bases; junction bases not matched to a gene: 14. The CDR3 loop is CASSWGGTGLVMNTEAFF. DNA of the CDR3: TGTGCCAGCAGTTGGGGGGGGACAGGGTTAGTTATGAACACTGAAGCTTTCTTT.

The table lists this clone with a count of one. This CDR3 is CASSLASTGHPGEQYF. CDR3 bases: TGTGCCAGCAGCTTAGCGTCGACAGGGCACCCGGGCGAGCAGTACTTC. The chain has TRBV7-9 and TRBJ2-7; 7 bases are a match to TRBD1. The germline V gene encodes CDR1 SEHNR and CDR2 FQNEAQ (reference sequence). CDR3 length: 16 amino acids. V gave up 0 bases and J gave up 6 bases; unmatched junction bases: 11.

V usage is TRBV5-1 and J usage is TRBJ1-2; 8 bases are a match to TRBD1. Losses at the gene ends were 4 bases for V and 0 bases for J; bases not matched to a gene: 23. Germline V gives CDR1 SGHRS, CDR2 YFSETQ. The length of the CDR3 is 21 residues. The CDR3 sequence: CASSPPSLMGDRSGTNYGYTF. The CDR3, as DNA: TGCGCCAGCAGCCCGCCTAGCCTTATGGGGGACAGGTCGGGCACTAACTATGGCTACACCTTC. Combining the CDR3 with reference TRBV5-1 and TRBJ1-2 gives the whole variable domain KAGVTQTPRYLIKTRGQQVTLSCSPISGHRSVSWYQQTPGQGLQFLFEYFSETQRNKGNFPGRFSGRQFSNSRSEMNVSTLELGDSALYLCASSPPSLMGDRSGTNYGYTFGSGTRLTVV.

CDR3 region: CASSLGGLAGGIETQYF. In DNA form, the CDR3 reads TGTGCCAGCAGCTTAGGTGGACTAGCGGGGGGAATAGAGACCCAGTACTTC. The V and J genes are TRBV11-2 and TRBJ2-5; 14 bases agree with TRBD2. The CDR3 spans 17 residues. CDR1 is SGHAT and CDR2 is FQNNGV in the germline V gene. The trim removed 1 base at V and 4 bases at J, leaving 5 bases unmatched.

The chain recombines TRBV19 with TRBJ1-4; 11 bases are a match to TRBD1. Trimming removed 3 bases from V and 7 bases from J; junction bases left unmatched: 4. Germline loops: CDR1 LNHDA, CDR2 SQIVND (reference sequence). The CDR3 is 15 residues long. This CDR3 reads CASSMDRGHGEKLFF. CDR3 coding DNA: TGTGCCAGTAGTATGGACAGGGGGCATGGTGAAAAACTGTTTTTT.

Only a few counts were recorded for this clone. This chain connects TRBV7-2 to TRBJ2-2, with D perhaps matching TRBD2 (6 bases). CDR3 length equals 13 residues. The ends were cut back, 5 bases at V and 7 bases at J, with 11 bases in the middle. In germline, CDR1 is SGHTA, CDR2 FQGNSA. CDR3 nucleotide sequence: TGTGCCAGCAGCCGACTAGGCGGCGGGGAGCTGTTTTTT. It is translated as CASSRLGGGELFF.

The chain carries TRBV11-2 and TRBJ2-3, with 9 bases fitting TRBD1. Trimming cost V 5 bases and J 0 bases; bases outside gene matches: 6. This CDR3 spans 16 amino acids. The germline CDR1 and CDR2 sequences are SGHAT and FQNNGV. The CDR3 sequence is CASSPNRGRSTDTQYF. The CDR3 nucleotides read TGTGCCAGCAGCCCCAACAGGGGGCGAAGCACAGATACGCAGTATTTT.

This clone has just one count. J is TRBJ1-1 and V is TRBV6-5; no definite D call. Germline assignment: CDR1 MNHEY and CDR2 SVGAGI. CDR3 length equals 13 residues. Trimming removed 7 bases at V and 7 bases at J, with 16 bases between. DNA for the CDR3: TGTGCCAGCAAACCACAGCTACTCTATGAAGCTTTCTTT. This translates into CASKPQLLYEAFF.

The V and J genes are TRBV18 and TRBJ1-5; D not resolved. This CDR3 is 14 amino acids long. Germline CDR1 reads KGHSH; CDR2 reads LQKENI. Deletions cut 3 bases from V and 1 base from J, with 7 bases between. CDR3 amino acids: CASSPTPSNQPQHF. The CDR3 DNA follows: TGTGCCAGCTCACCCACACCCAGCAATCAGCCCCAGCATTTT.